A single sample is the source of the 20 T cell receptor beta chains below, sequenced in a study of tumor-infiltrating lymphocytes in primary liver carcinoma. Germline DNA was also extracted, while the blood RNA originated from unsorted whole blood. Researchers generated TCR beta cDNA from 500 to 600 ng of total RNA, relying on a constant-region primer. Libraries of TCR beta came from three nested multiplex PCR rounds with slightly modified ARM-PCR. For roughly 11 cycles apiece, the opening two PCR rounds ran with TRBV1-TRBV30 forward primers and a C-beta reverse primer. TCRdb reanalysed the multiplex PCR reads using MiXCR and keeps one entry per CDR3 protein. The sample records around 170,000 distinct CDR3 sequences, 60% being singletons. Sequences were obtained from peripheral blood. These receptors were obtained from a man aged 40-49 years with primary liver carcinoma and hepatitis B virus infection.

The chain uses TRBV6-5 and TRBJ2-3; D possibly uses TRBD1 or TRBD2 (7 bases each). The germline gives CDR1 MNHEY, CDR2 SVGAGI. The CDR3 covers 13 residues. Trimming stripped 8 bases from V and 5 bases from J, with 14 bases between. The CDR3 protein is CASQGGVGDTQYF. CDR3 DNA: TGTGCCAGCCAGGGGGGGGTTGGAGATACGCAGTATTTT.

About this clonotype: A much more abundant neighbour one base away suggests this may be a read error. This CDR3 fails to terminate in the conserved phenylalanine or tryptophan, so it likely reflects a read error. The chain carries TRBV11-1 and TRBJ2-2; weak D call: TRBD2 (7 bases). Trimming pared 5 bases from V and 4 bases from J, leaving 14 bases between. Germline V lookup: CDR1 SGHAT, CDR2 FQDESV (reference sequence). CDR3 size: 15 residues. The CDR3 nucleotides read TGTGCCAGCAGCCCCCGGGGGGCCTCCACCGGGGAGCTGTTTCTT. Amino acids: CASSPRGASTGELFL.

This clonotype appeared a single time. This may be a read error: a much more frequent sequence differs by one nucleotide. The chain has TRBV11-2 and TRBJ2-1, with D tentatively TRBD2 (6 bases). CDR1 and CDR2 from the germline V gene are SGHAT and FQNNGV. The CDR3 extends over 13 amino acids. Here the CDR3 reads CVSSTTRIYEQFF. The CDR3 bases are TGTGTCAGCAGCACGACTAGGATCTATGAGCAGTTCTTC.

This clonotype was seen many times. The CDR3 DNA reads as TGCAGCGTCCTGGTCGGCTATAATGAAAAACTGTTTTTT. Protein: CSVLVGYNEKLFF. The genes are TRBV29-1 and TRBJ1-4, with D hard to call. The CDR3 sequence is 13 residues long. Germline loops: CDR1 SQVTM, CDR2 ANQGSEA. Trimming left V 6 bases short and J 4 bases short, with 12 bases between.

This clonotype was seen only once. A much more abundant neighbour one base away suggests this may be a read error. V is TRBV11-2 and J is TRBJ1-1; D remains ambiguous. This CDR3 has 15 residues. The germline V and J ends were trimmed by 8 bases and 3 bases, with 19 bases remaining between them. Germline CDR1 is SGHAT and CDR2 is FQNNGV. CDR3 in amino acids: CASQRTHLAYTEAFF. The CDR3 DNA reads as TGTGCCAGCCAGAGGACCCACCTAGCTTACACTGAAGCTTTCTTT.

This clonotype occurred many times. The chain is built from TRBV11-2 and TRBJ1-1, with D uncertain. The ends were cut back, 1 base at V and 0 bases at J, with 15 bases in the middle. The germline V gene has CDR1 SGHAT and CDR2 FQNNGV. This CDR3 has 17 amino acids. The CDR3 nucleotides read TGTGCCAGCAGCTTAGGGGGAGTTGGTTATATGAACACTGAAGCTTTCTTT. It specifies CASSLGGVGYMNTEAFF.

In regard to this clonotype: A read error may explain this, as a much larger clone is one base away. The V call is TRBV11-2, the J call TRBJ2-7; D is tentatively TRBD1 or TRBD2 (5 bases each). The CDR3 consists of 15 residues. Per the germline V gene, CDR1 is SGHAT and CDR2 is FQNNGV. V lost 2 bases to trimming and J lost 3 bases, with 14 bases between them. CDR3: CASSLKGRAHYEQYF. In nucleotides, the CDR3 is TGTGCCAGCAGCTTAAAGGGACGGGCTCACTACGAGCAGTACTTC.

The chain recombines TRBV19 with TRBJ2-2; unclear D gene. CDR1 is LNHDA and CDR2 is SQIVND in the germline V gene (reference sequence). V lost 6 bases and J 2 bases, leaving 7 bases between the germline ends. The CDR3 consists of 13 residues. DNA of the CDR3: TGTGCCAGTAGGCCAGCTAACACCGGGGAGCTGTTTTTT. Translating gives CASRPANTGELFF.

As regards this clonotype: Its ends do not fully match the called genes, so a read error is possible. The gene calls are TRBV12-3 or TRBV12-4 and TRBJ2-7, with 8 bases aligning to TRBD1. This CDR3 has 11 amino acids. The CDR3 bases are TGTGCCAGCAGTTCACGGACAGGGCGTTCTTTC. Residues: CASSSRTGRSF.

The rearrangement joins TRBV11-2 to TRBJ2-1, with TRBD2 matching over 13 bases. The CDR3 runs 16 residues. CDR1 is SGHAT, CDR2 FQNNGV, per germline. J lost 6 bases, V lost 5 bases, and 7 bases had no gene match. The CDR3 DNA follows: TGTGCCAGCAGCCAAGCTACTAGCGGGAGGGCCAATGAGCAGTTCTTC. This encodes CASSQATSGRANEQFF.

This clonotype was counted at least ten times. The gene calls are TRBV11-2 and TRBJ2-3; D is ambiguous. The CDR3 is 13 residues long. In germline, CDR1 is SGHAT, CDR2 FQNNGV. The ends were cut back, 5 bases at V and 3 bases at J, with 9 bases in the middle. This chain's CDR3 is CASSLRFTDTQYF. The CDR3 DNA follows: TGTGCCAGCAGCCTCAGATTTACAGATACGCAGTATTTT.

In DNA, the CDR3 is TGTGCCAGCACCCTACCCGGGACAGGGGGAGAGACCCAGTACTTC. This sequence encodes CASTLPGTGGETQYF. V gene TRBV7-9 combines with J gene TRBJ2-5; 11 bases align to TRBD1. The CDR3 loop spans 15 amino acids. Germline trimming cut 7 bases from V and 4 bases from J; bases unmatched to any gene: 8. Germline values: CDR1 SEHNR, CDR2 FQNEAQ (reference sequence).

The sample holds a few counts of this clonotype. The chain links TRBV10-2 to TRBJ1-5; D uncertain. V was clipped by 2 bases and J by 7 bases, with 12 bases between them. Per the germline V gene, CDR1 is WSHSY and CDR2 is SAAADI. The CDR3 sequence is 14 residues long. CDR3 in DNA: TGCGCCAGCAGTGAGCCGCTCCGAGACCAGCCCCAGCATTTT. As protein: CASSEPLRDQPQHF.

This clonotype has more than one count but fewer than ten. The CDR3 sequence is CASRPASDRGYTF. The CDR3 nucleotides are TGTGCCAGCAGGCCCGCCTCGGATCGGGGCTACACCTTC. V gene TRBV6-5 combines with J gene TRBJ1-2; no clear D. V lost 6 bases and J 8 bases, leaving 16 bases between the germline ends. Germline CDR1 and CDR2: MNHEY and SVGAGI. The CDR3 has 13 residues.

The chain couples TRBV30 to TRBJ1-2; 8 nucleotides match TRBD1. The ends lost 0 bases at V and 6 bases at J; junction bases unmatched: 3. CDR1 is GTSNPN, CDR2 SVGIG, per germline (reference sequence). This CDR3 comprises 13 residues. This CDR3 is CAWSVQTGDGYTF. CDR3 nucleotides: TGTGCCTGGAGTGTACAGACAGGGGATGGCTACACCTTC.

The gene calls are TRBV12-5 and TRBJ1-5; D unclear. CDR1 is LGHNT, CDR2 FRNRAP, per germline. The CDR3 is 13 residues long. With 7 bases removed from V and 5 bases from J, the gap between germline ends came to 12 bases. The CDR3 is CASAGGIYQPQHF. For the CDR3, the DNA is TGTGCTAGTGCCGGTGGCATTTATCAGCCCCAGCATTTT.

The chain carries TRBV29-1 and TRBJ2-3; 14 positions agree with TRBD2. This CDR3 has 16 amino acids. J lost 5 bases, V lost 4 bases, and 8 bases had no gene match. Germline V gene lookup returns CDR1 SQVTM and CDR2 ANQGSEA. The CDR3 protein is CSVARGTSGGLDTQYF. Here the CDR3 DNA reads TGCAGCGTTGCTCGAGGGACTAGCGGGGGTTTAGATACGCAGTATTTT.

Concerning this clonotype: One end of the junction is discordant with germline, which a read error may explain. The chain employs TRBV6-5 and TRBJ2-7, with TRBD1 as a possible D gene (6 bases). Germline CDR1 and CDR2: MNHEY and SVGAGI. This CDR3 region has 13 residues. Here the CDR3 reads CANSPRTVHEQYF. The CDR3 nucleotides are TGTGCCAACAGTCCGAGGACAGTTCACGAGCAGTACTTC.

The J gene is TRBJ2-3, the V gene TRBV14; unclear D gene. This CDR3 comprises 14 residues. The germline CDR1 and CDR2 sequences are SGHDN and FVKESK. Trimming removed 6 bases from V and 2 bases from J, with 12 bases in between. CDR3 loop: CASRPSSLTDTQYF. CDR3 in DNA: TGTGCCAGCAGACCGTCCTCTCTCACAGATACGCAGTATTTT. Full variable domain (remainder filled in from reference TRBV14 and TRBJ2-3): EAGVTQFPSHSVIEKGQTVTLRCDPISGHDNLYWYRRVMGKEIKFLLHFVKESKQDESGMPNNRFLAERTGGTYSTLKVQPAELEDSGVYFCASRPSSLTDTQYFGPGTRLTVL.

This clonotype turned up a few times. This chain joins TRBV6-2 or TRBV6-3 and TRBJ2-1; the match to TRBD2 covers 9 bases. This CDR3 contains 15 residues. Germline V gene data show CDR1 as MNHEY and CDR2 as SVGEGT. V lost 2 bases and J lost 5; bases outside the gene matches: 4. The CDR3 DNA follows: TGTGCCAGCAGTTACGTGACTAGCGGAGACAATGAGCAGTTCTTC. Translation: CASSYVTSGDNEQFF.